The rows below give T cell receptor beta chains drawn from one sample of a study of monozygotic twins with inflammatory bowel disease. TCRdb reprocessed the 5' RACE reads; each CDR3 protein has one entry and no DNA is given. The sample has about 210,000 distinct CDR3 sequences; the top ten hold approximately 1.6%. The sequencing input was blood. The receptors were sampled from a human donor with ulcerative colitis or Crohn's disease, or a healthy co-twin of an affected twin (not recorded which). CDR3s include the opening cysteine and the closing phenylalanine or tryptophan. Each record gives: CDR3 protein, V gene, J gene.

cdr3_aa: CASSLNRENTEAFF; v_call: TRBV27; j_call: TRBJ1-1
cdr3_aa: CSASKGQGTSEAFF; v_call: TRBV20-1; j_call: TRBJ1-1
cdr3_aa: CASSLDHLEAFF; v_call: TRBV5-1; j_call: TRBJ1-1
cdr3_aa: CASWEGANTEAFF; v_call: TRBV19; j_call: TRBJ1-1
cdr3_aa: CSVDGTGAHEQYF; v_call: TRBV29-1; j_call: TRBJ2-7
cdr3_aa: CASSWTEYGYTF; v_call: TRBV3-1; j_call: TRBJ1-2
cdr3_aa: CASSPGGSYEQYF; v_call: TRBV18; j_call: TRBJ2-7
cdr3_aa: CASSTRGLRNTEAFF; v_call: TRBV19; j_call: TRBJ1-1
cdr3_aa: CASSPEGQVLINSPLHF; v_call: TRBV5-1; j_call: TRBJ1-6
cdr3_aa: CSASLPFGQDGYTF; v_call: TRBV20-1; j_call: TRBJ1-2
cdr3_aa: CASSFGTGGEAFF; v_call: TRBV7-9; j_call: TRBJ1-1
cdr3_aa: CSAIKAAGANYNEQFF; v_call: TRBV20-1; j_call: TRBJ2-1
cdr3_aa: CASSLRTGSGNTIYF; v_call: TRBV7-2; j_call: TRBJ1-3
cdr3_aa: CASSFHLAGEETQYF; v_call: TRBV5-1; j_call: TRBJ2-5
cdr3_aa: CATSRGSRGVTDTQYF; v_call: TRBV15; j_call: TRBJ2-3
cdr3_aa: CASSFHTSTLAKNIQYF; v_call: TRBV5-1; j_call: TRBJ2-4
cdr3_aa: CATSEGNLNTGELFF; v_call: TRBV24-1; j_call: TRBJ2-2
cdr3_aa: CASSFGEPDTGANVLTF; v_call: TRBV5-5; j_call: TRBJ2-6
cdr3_aa: CASTLNGHLSYEQYF; v_call: TRBV5-6; j_call: TRBJ2-7
cdr3_aa: CASSLIATEAFF; v_call: TRBV12-3/TRBV12-4; j_call: TRBJ1-1
cdr3_aa: CASSLGDSYSEKLFF; v_call: TRBV12-3/TRBV12-4; j_call: TRBJ1-4
cdr3_aa: CAITPDRNYEQYF; v_call: TRBV10-3; j_call: TRBJ2-7
cdr3_aa: CASSPGQTGNQPQHF; v_call: TRBV5-1; j_call: TRBJ1-5
cdr3_aa: CSVPGTGGTEAFF; v_call: TRBV29-1; j_call: TRBJ1-1
cdr3_aa: CASSMGQTPSGNTIYF; v_call: TRBV7-2; j_call: TRBJ1-3
cdr3_aa: CASSWSGPGGTGELFF; v_call: TRBV5-1; j_call: TRBJ2-2
cdr3_aa: CASKAATNEKLFF; v_call: TRBV12-3/TRBV12-4; j_call: TRBJ1-4
cdr3_aa: CASSLWQYQETQYF; v_call: TRBV5-1; j_call: TRBJ2-5
cdr3_aa: CASGLATGGADTQYF; v_call: TRBV11-2; j_call: TRBJ2-3
cdr3_aa: CSVRPGGPTDTQYF; v_call: TRBV29-1; j_call: TRBJ2-3
cdr3_aa: CASRAGASVNEQFF; v_call: TRBV19; j_call: TRBJ2-1
cdr3_aa: CSASLGRFYYNEQFF; v_call: TRBV20-1; j_call: TRBJ2-1
cdr3_aa: CATRRGGSSYNSPLHF; v_call: TRBV7-2; j_call: TRBJ1-6
cdr3_aa: CASSYVAGAGGYTF; v_call: TRBV5-1; j_call: TRBJ1-2
cdr3_aa: CASSPDPYEQYF; v_call: TRBV18; j_call: TRBJ2-7
cdr3_aa: CASSLVAGNTEAFF; v_call: TRBV5-1; j_call: TRBJ1-1
cdr3_aa: CATSRDPGNTIYF; v_call: TRBV15; j_call: TRBJ1-3